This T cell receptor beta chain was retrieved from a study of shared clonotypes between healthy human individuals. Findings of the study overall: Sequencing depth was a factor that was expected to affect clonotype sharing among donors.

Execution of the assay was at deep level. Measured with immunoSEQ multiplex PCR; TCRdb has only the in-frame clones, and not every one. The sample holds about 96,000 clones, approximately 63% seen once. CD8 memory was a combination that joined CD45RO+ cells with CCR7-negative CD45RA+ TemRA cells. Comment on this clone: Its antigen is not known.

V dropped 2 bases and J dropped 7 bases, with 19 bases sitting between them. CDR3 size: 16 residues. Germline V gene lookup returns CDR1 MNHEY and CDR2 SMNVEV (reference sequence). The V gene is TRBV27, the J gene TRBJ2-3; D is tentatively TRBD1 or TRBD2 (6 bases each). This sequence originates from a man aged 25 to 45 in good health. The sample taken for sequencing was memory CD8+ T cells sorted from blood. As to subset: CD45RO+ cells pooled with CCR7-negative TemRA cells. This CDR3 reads CASSLGGPLFGNTQYF. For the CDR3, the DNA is TGTGCCAGCAGTTTAGGGGGGCCGCTCTTCGGGAATACGCAGTATTTT.